The clone carrying this T cell receptor beta chain was seen only once. The data were taken from a study of blood T cell repertoires in COVID-19. Germline V gene lookup returns CDR1 LNHDA and CDR2 SQIVND (reference sequence). CDR3 length equals 16 residues. Unmatched junction bases numbered 4, after V lost 3 bases and J lost 4 bases. Profiling relied on immunoSEQ multiplex PCR, and the TCRdb table lists in-frame clones only, not all of them. This table has hundreds of thousands of clones, 65% to 90% appearing once. The sequencing sample was made of peripheral blood. The V call is TRBV19, the J call TRBJ2-2; 11 bases match TRBD2. The clonotype originates from a woman aged 80 or older with active or convalescent COVID-19. The CDR3 is CASSMGLAVITGELFF. The DNA for the CDR3 is TGTGCCAGTAGTATGGGACTAGCGGTGATCACCGGGGAGCTGTTTTTT.